This T cell receptor beta chain was sequenced in a study of regulatory T cells in long-lasting Graves disease. Looking at the study overall: Over 5 years of antithyroid drugs with positive TSH receptor antibodies was taken to mean persistent Graves' disease.

Broader study findings: Persistent patients shared 2,741 public clonotypes among themselves. Newly diagnosed patients shared fewer, at about a thousand. Newly diagnosed Graves' patients exceeded persistent ones in TCR diversity.

Trimming cost V 3 bases and J 10 bases; bases outside gene matches: 7. Germline V gene lookup returns CDR1 MGHRA and CDR2 YSYEKL. CDR3 length equals 15 residues. Arm-PCR of CDR3 regions and iRepertoire HTBI primers were the basis on which TCR beta libraries were built. TCRdb ran MiXCR on the multiplex PCR reads and lists one entry per CDR3 protein. The table has 400,000 to 500,000 distinct CDR3 sequences, around a fifth seen once. Noted time point: persistent/refractory GD, antithyroid drugs over 5 years with positive TRAb. From PBMCs, RNA was extracted and then used to make the TCR library. The authors diagnosed Graves' disease using American Thyroid Association guidelines. A note on this clonotype: What it binds is unknown.

The sequences come from peripheral blood mononuclear cells (PBMCs), collected when the disease was refractory, from a patient treated with antithyroid drugs. This chain connects TRBV4-1 to TRBJ1-4, with 11 positions matching TRBD1. The source is a female donor with Graves disease. CDR3: CASSHPDRGLGKLFF. The CDR3 region has the DNA TGCGCCAGCAGCCACCCGGACAGGGGGCTTGGAAAACTGTTTTTT.